A single sample is the source of the 12 T cell receptor beta chains below, sequenced in a study of T cell clonality in common variable immunodeficiency. Study-level results: Reportedly, TCR beta sequences from common variable immunodeficiency showed fewer deletions and N-nucleotide insertions.

Which antigens these TCRs recognize remains unknown. Only in-frame clones appear in the TCRdb table, and some are missing; sequencing was by immunoSEQ multiplex PCR. The sample yields about 15,000 clones, without any singletons. Specimen: peripheral blood mononuclear cells. These receptors were collected from a human donor with common variable immunodeficiency.

This clone was counted only a few times. The read terminates 3 residues ahead of where the CDR3 ends, so the germline J gene completes it. The chain has TRBV2 and TRBJ2-5, with a tentative D call TRBD1 (6 bases). The CDR3 has 13 amino acids. Germline assignment: CDR1 SNHLY and CDR2 FYNNEI. Trimming shortened V by 6 bases and J by 4 bases, and 12 bases separated the two germline ends. The CDR3 loop is CASRGPQGETQYF. The DNA read from the CDR3 is TGTGCCAGCAGAGGGCCACAGGGAGAGACC.

In this sample, this clone turned up a few times. From the germline J gene comes the end of the CDR3, since the read stops 3 residues before it. The gene calls are TRBV18 and TRBJ2-3; 8 bases are shared with TRBD1. Germline lookup yields CDR1 KGHSH and CDR2 LQKENI. There are 14 residues in the CDR3. The J segment lost 5 bases and the V segment lost 3 bases, leaving 4 bases of the junction unmatched. The CDR3 sequence is CASSPGQGIDTQYF. CDR3 bases read: TGTGCCAGCTCACCCGGACAGGGAATAGATACG.

Comments on this clone: The CDR3 extends 3 residues past the end of the read, so its final part is completed from the germline J gene. V and J are TRBV7-2 and TRBJ2-7; D might be TRBD1 or TRBD2, each matching 5 bases. There are 15 residues in the CDR3. V was cut by 5 bases and J by 4 bases, with 18 bases left in between. Germline V gene sequence: CDR1 SGHTA, CDR2 FQGNSA. The CDR3 DNA, read in part, is TGTGCCAGCAGCCAAGGGTCAGGGAGTCGGTACGAG. Translation gives CASSQGSGSRYE. In full, the CDR3 is CASSQGSGSRYEQYF.

Regarding this clone: The read falls 3 residues short of the CDR3 end, and the missing part is taken from the germline J gene. This sequence joins TRBV20-1 and TRBJ1-4, with 7 bases lining up with TRBD1. In germline, CDR1 is DFQATT, CDR2 SNEGSKA (reference sequence). Trimming at V came to 3 bases and at J to 7 bases, leaving 8 bases not matched to a gene. There are 14 residues in the CDR3. Incomplete CDR3 DNA: TGCAGTGCTAGGGACCCAGGGGGAAGTGAAAAA. It specifies CSARDPGGSEK. The full CDR3 protein reads CSARDPGGSEKLFF.

This clone has at least ten counts. Coverage ceases 3 residues before the CDR3 finishes, and the germline J gene fills in the end. The rearrangement uses TRBV7-9 and TRBJ1-2, with 11 bases lining up with TRBD1. The CDR3 is made up of 15 amino acids. From germline, CDR1 is SEHNR and CDR2 FQNEAQ (reference sequence). V lost 4 bases, J lost 3 bases, and 4 bases stayed unmatched. The CDR3 is CASSSGQGGYYGYTF. The CDR3 DNA, read in part, is TGTGCCAGCAGCTCGGGACAGGGGGGATACTATGGC.

Only a few counts were recorded for this clone. Read coverage stops 3 residues before the CDR3 terminus; the germline J gene supplies the remainder. The V gene is TRBV20-1, the J gene TRBJ2-1, with 8 bases that match TRBD2. The germline V gene encodes CDR1 DFQATT and CDR2 SNEGSKA (reference sequence). V lost 3 bases and J lost 1; bases outside the gene matches: 11. The CDR3 is made up of 17 amino acids. The CDR3 spells CSASAPSGRISYNEQFF. The CDR3 DNA, read in part, is TGCAGTGCTAGTGCGCCTAGCGGGCGTATTTCCTACAATGAG.

There are a few counts of this clone. The read stops 3 residues short of the end of the CDR3; the missing end is completed from the germline J gene. The rearrangement joins TRBV7-6 to TRBJ2-1; 8 bases agree with TRBD2. J lost 2 bases, V lost 2 bases, and 2 bases had no gene match. CDR1 and CDR2 (germline): SGHVS, FNYEAQ. This CDR3 has 15 residues. Incomplete CDR3 DNA: TGTGCCAGCAGCTTAACTAGCGGACCCTACAATGAG. It yields the protein CASSLTSGPYNE. The entire CDR3 is CASSLTSGPYNEQFF.

This clone was seen only a few times. The observed sequence ends 3 residues before the CDR3 terminus, with the missing tail filled in from the germline J gene. V and J are TRBV7-9 and TRBJ2-3, with D possibly being TRBD1 (5 bases). Deletions cut 4 bases from V and 1 base from J, with 9 bases between. The CDR3 contains 14 residues. CDR1 and CDR2 from the germline V gene are SEHNR and FQNEAQ (reference sequence). CDR3 sequence reads: CASSSQAGTDTQYF. The CDR3 bases that were read are TGTGCCAGCAGCTCACAGGCGGGCACAGATACG.

This clone was picked up a small number of times. The CDR3 extends 3 residues past the end of the read, so its final part is completed from the germline J gene. The chain couples TRBV2 to TRBJ2-1; 13 bases align to TRBD2. Per the germline V gene, CDR1 is SNHLY and CDR2 is FYNNEI. The CDR3 covers 15 residues. J gave up 6 bases and V 5 bases, and 4 bases lay outside the gene matches. CDR3 bases read: TGTGCCAGCAGTTCCACTAGCGGGAGGGCCAATGAG. Translating it yields CASSSTSGRANE. Given in full, the CDR3 is CASSSTSGRANEQFF. The full variable domain, its missing parts supplied by reference TRBV2 and TRBJ2-1, is EPEVTQTPSHQVTQMGQEVILRCVPISNHLYFYWYRQILGQKVEFLVSFYNNEISEKSEIFDDQFSVERPDGSNFTLKIRSTKLEDSAMYFCASSSTSGRANEQFFGPGTRLTVL.

This clone appeared a few times. The read halts 3 residues ahead of the CDR3 end, with the missing end drawn from the germline J gene. V gene TRBV5-1 combines with J gene TRBJ2-5; TRBD2 aligns across 7 bases. This CDR3 is 16 amino acids long. Trimming removed 4 bases from V and 4 bases from J; junction bases left unmatched: 13. Per the germline V gene, CDR1 is SGHRS and CDR2 is YFSETQ. The covered CDR3 bases are TGCGCCAGCAGCGGGGGGGGATTACAGGCAATAGAGACC. Translating it yields CASSGGGLQAIET. The complete CDR3 sequence is CASSGGGLQAIETQYF.

This clone was counted only a few times. The CDR3 bases that were read are TGCAGTGCCACCCTTTGGTCGGGGCAAGAGACC. Its translation: CSATLWSGQET. The CDR3 in full is CSATLWSGQETQYF. This rearrangement joins TRBV20-1 to TRBJ2-5; D possibly corresponds to TRBD2 (5 bases). The DNA ends 3 residues before the CDR3 does, and the rest of the CDR3 is filled in from the germline J gene. CDR3 size: 14 residues. Per the germline V gene, CDR1 is DFQATT and CDR2 is SNEGSKA (reference sequence). The V gene lost 6 bases and the J gene lost 2 bases, with 16 bases spanning the gap.

Incomplete CDR3 DNA: TGTGCCAGCTCTAACCAGGGGGCCAATCAGCCC. It yields the protein CASSNQGANQP. The whole CDR3 is CASSNQGANQPQHF. The chain carries TRBV18 and TRBJ1-5; 8 bases align to TRBD1. The read finishes 3 residues shy of the CDR3 end, and the germline J gene is used to complete it. The CDR3 consists of 14 residues. Trimming took 6 bases from V and 3 from J; bases not matched to a gene: 4. Germline V gene lookup returns CDR1 KGHSH and CDR2 LQKENI.